Below, 8 T cell receptor beta chains from the same sample are listed, as sequenced in a study of cytomegalovirus exposure and HLA in healthy donors. Measured with immunoSEQ multiplex PCR; TCRdb has only the in-frame clones, and not every one. This sample has about 160,000 clones, with around nine tenths found just once. Sequencing input: PBMCs. These receptors were obtained from a woman in her late teens or twenties in good health and CMV-seronegative.

Only one count was recorded for this clone. The chain links TRBV2 to TRBJ1-2; D may be TRBD1 (6 bases). With 2 bases removed from V and 8 bases from J, the gap between germline ends came to 21 bases. Germline V CDR1 and CDR2: SNHLY, FYNNEI. The length of the CDR3 is 16 residues. CDR3 residues: CASSERPYRVKGGYTF. The CDR3 DNA reads TGTGCCAGCAGTGAACGGCCATACAGGGTGAAAGGAGGCTACACCTTC.

This CDR3 is CASSFGLAGDGEQFF. The CDR3 DNA sequence: TGCGCCAGCAGCTTCGGACTAGCGGGAGACGGTGAGCAGTTCTTC. The rearrangement uses TRBV5-1 and TRBJ2-1; 13 bases align to TRBD2. The junction had 5 bases not matched to a gene; V was cut back by 2 bases and J by 9 bases. Per germline, CDR1 SGHRS and CDR2 YFSETQ. CDR3 size: 15 residues. Using reference TRBV5-1 and TRBJ2-1 for the parts outside the CDR3, the full variable domain is KAGVTQTPRYLIKTRGQQVTLSCSPISGHRSVSWYQQTPGQGLQFLFEYFSETQRNKGNFPGRFSGRQFSNSRSEMNVSTLELGDSALYLCASSFGLAGDGEQFFGPGTRLTVL.

The rearrangement links TRBV6-1 to TRBJ2-3; tentatively, D is TRBD2 (5 bases). Germline V gene data show CDR1 as MNHNS and CDR2 as SASEGT. Trimming stripped 5 bases from V and 2 bases from J, with 11 bases between. The CDR3 loop spans 14 amino acids. CDR3 sequence reads: CASSSTITTDTQYF. The CDR3 DNA reads as TGTGCCAGCAGTTCGACTATTACCACAGATACGCAGTATTTT.

This clone was found a few times. The rearrangement uses TRBV5-1 and TRBJ1-1, with 9 nucleotides matching TRBD1. Trimming at V came to 7 bases and at J to 0 bases, leaving 10 bases not matched to a gene. The CDR3 totals 16 residues. Germline V lookup: CDR1 SGHRS, CDR2 YFSETQ. CDR3 sequence reads: CASHPTWTGVNTEAFF. CDR3 coding DNA: TGCGCCAGCCATCCGACCTGGACAGGGGTGAACACTGAAGCTTTCTTT.

The genes are TRBV18 and TRBJ2-1; D may be TRBD1 (6 bases). V was pared by 8 bases and J by 8 bases, with 19 bases between. The CDR3 is 14 amino acids. Germline CDR1 and CDR2: KGHSH and LQKENI. The CDR3 loop reads CASRTDTFGYEQFF. The CDR3 DNA follows: TGTGCCAGCCGGACAGACACTTTTGGATATGAGCAGTTCTTC.

This clone came up once. The chain combines TRBV7-9 with TRBJ2-5; D is unresolved. The CDR3 has 12 amino acids. Germline CDR1 SEHNR, CDR2 FQNEAQ (reference sequence). Trimming stripped 5 bases from V and 4 bases from J, with 8 bases between. Here the CDR3 reads CASSISGETQYF. The CDR3 DNA follows: TGTGCCAGCAGCATCTCCGGAGAGACCCAGTACTTC.

The J gene is TRBJ1-3, the V gene TRBV18; TRBD1 agrees at 7 bases. The CDR3 sequence is 16 residues long. Germline lookup yields CDR1 KGHSH and CDR2 LQKENI. Unmatched junction bases numbered 3, after V lost 0 bases and J lost 1 base. DNA for the CDR3: TGTGCCAGCTCACCACCAAACAGGGGATCTGGAAACACCATATATTTT. Protein sequence: CASSPPNRGSGNTIYF.

The chain links TRBV29-1 to TRBJ2-2; a weak D match, TRBD1 (5 bases). CDR1 is SQVTM, CDR2 ANQGSEA, per germline. The CDR3 is 13 amino acids. Deletions cut 6 bases from V and 5 bases from J, with 13 bases between. CDR3 in amino acids: CSVPGRATGELFF. For the CDR3, the DNA is TGCAGCGTCCCAGGCAGGGCAACCGGGGAGCTGTTTTTT.